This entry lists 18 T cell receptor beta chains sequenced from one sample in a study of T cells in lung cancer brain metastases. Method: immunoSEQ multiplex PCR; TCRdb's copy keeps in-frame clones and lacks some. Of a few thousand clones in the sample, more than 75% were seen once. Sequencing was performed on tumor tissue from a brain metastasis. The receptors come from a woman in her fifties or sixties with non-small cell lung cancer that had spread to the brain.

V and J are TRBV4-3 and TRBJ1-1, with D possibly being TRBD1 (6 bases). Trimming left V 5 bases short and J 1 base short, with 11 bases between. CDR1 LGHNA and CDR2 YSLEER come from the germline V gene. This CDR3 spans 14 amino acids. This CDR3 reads CASSTRTENTEAFF. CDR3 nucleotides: TGCGCCAGCAGCACACGGACAGAGAACACTGAAGCTTTCTTT.

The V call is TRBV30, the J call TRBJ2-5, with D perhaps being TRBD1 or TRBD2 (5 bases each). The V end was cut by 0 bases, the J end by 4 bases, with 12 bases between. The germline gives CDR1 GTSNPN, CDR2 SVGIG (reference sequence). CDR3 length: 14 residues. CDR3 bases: TGTGCCTGGAGTGTTGGGGGATTAGGAGAGACCCAGTACTTC. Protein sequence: CAWSVGGLGETQYF.

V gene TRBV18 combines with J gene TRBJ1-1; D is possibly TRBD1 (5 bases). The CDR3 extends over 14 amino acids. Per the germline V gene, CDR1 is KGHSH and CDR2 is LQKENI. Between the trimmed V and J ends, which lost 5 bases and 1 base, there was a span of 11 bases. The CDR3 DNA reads TGTGCCAGCTCAGGATCGGGGCAGAACACTGAAGCTTTCTTT. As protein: CASSGSGQNTEAFF. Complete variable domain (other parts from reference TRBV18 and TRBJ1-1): NAGVMQNPRHLVRRRGQEARLRCSPMKGHSHVYWYRQLPEEGLKFMVYLQKENIIDESGMPKERFSAEFPKEGPSILRIQQVVRGDSAAYFCASSGSGQNTEAFFGQGTRLTVV.

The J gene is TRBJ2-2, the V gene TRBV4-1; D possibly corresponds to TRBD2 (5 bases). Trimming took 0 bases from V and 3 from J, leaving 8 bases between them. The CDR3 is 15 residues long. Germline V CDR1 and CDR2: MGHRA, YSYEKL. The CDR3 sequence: CASSQDAGYTGELFF. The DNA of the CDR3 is TGCGCCAGCAGCCAAGACGCGGGCTACACCGGGGAGCTGTTTTTT.

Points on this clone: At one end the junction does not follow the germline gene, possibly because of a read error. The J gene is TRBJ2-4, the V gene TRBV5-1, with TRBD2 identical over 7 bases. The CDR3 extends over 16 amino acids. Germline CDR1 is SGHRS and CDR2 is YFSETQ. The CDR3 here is CASSLGGGSFNSIQYF. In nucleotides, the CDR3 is TGCGCTAGCAGCTTAGGCGGGGGATCTTTTAATTCAATTCAGTACTTC. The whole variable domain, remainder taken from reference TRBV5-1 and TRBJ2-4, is KAGVTQTPRYLIKTRGQQVTLSCSPISGHRSVSWYQQTPGQGLQFLFEYFSETQRNKGNFPGRFSGRQFSNSRSEMNVSTLELGDSALYLCASSLGGGSFNSIQYFGAGTRLSVL.

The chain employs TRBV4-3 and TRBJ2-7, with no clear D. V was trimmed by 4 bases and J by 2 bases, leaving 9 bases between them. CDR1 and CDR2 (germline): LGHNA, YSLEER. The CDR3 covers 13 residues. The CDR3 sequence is CASSPRYTYEQYF. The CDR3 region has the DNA TGCGCCAGCAGCCCTCGGTACACCTACGAGCAGTACTTC.

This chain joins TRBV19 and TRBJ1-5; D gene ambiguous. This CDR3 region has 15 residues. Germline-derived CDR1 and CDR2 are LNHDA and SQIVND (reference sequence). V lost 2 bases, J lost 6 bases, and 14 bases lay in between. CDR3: CASSINRKGFQPQHF. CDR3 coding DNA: TGTGCCAGTAGTATAAATCGGAAGGGATTTCAGCCCCAGCATTTT.

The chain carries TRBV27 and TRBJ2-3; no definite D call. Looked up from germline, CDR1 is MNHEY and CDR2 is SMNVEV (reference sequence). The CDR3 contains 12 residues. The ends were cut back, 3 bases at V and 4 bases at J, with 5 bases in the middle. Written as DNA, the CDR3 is TGTGCCAGCAGTTTGTTTGCAGATACGCAGTATTTT. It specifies CASSLFADTQYF.

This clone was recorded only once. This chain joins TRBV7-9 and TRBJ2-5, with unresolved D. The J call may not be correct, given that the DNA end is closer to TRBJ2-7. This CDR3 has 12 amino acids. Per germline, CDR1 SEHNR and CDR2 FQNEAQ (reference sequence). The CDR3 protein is CASSLYKYEQYF. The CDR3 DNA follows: TGTGCCAGCAGCCTATACAAATACGAGCAGTACTTC.

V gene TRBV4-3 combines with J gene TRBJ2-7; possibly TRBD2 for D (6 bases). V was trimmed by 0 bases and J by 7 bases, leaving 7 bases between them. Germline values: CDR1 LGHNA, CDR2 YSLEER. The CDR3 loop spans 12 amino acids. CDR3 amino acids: CASSQDGREQYF. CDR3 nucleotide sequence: TGCGCCAGCAGCCAAGATGGGAGGGAGCAGTACTTC.

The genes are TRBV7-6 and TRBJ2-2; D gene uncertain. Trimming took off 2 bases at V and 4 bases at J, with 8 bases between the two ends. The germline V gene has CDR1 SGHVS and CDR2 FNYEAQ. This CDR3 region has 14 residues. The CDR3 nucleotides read TGTGCCAGCAGCTTACGTGCGGCCACCGGGGAGCTGTTTTTT. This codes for CASSLRAATGELFF.

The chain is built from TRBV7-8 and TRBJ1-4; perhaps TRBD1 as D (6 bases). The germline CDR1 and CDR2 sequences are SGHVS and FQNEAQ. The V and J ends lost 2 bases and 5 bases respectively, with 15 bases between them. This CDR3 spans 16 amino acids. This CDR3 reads CASSLSSRGLNEKLFF. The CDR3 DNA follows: TGTGCCAGCAGCTTATCATCCAGGGGCCTAAATGAAAAACTGTTTTTT.

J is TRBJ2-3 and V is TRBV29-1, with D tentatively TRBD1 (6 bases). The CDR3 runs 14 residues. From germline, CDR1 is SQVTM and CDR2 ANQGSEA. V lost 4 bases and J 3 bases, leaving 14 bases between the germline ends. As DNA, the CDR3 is TGCAGCGTTGTCACAGGACAGTCGACAGATACGCAGTATTTT. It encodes CSVVTGQSTDTQYF.

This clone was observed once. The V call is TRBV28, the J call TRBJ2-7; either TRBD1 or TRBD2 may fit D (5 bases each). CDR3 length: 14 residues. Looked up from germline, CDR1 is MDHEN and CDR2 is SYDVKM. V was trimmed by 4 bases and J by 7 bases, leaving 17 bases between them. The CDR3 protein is CASSSRGPSGEQYF. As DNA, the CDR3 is TGTGCCAGCAGTTCGAGAGGGCCCTCAGGGGAGCAGTACTTC.

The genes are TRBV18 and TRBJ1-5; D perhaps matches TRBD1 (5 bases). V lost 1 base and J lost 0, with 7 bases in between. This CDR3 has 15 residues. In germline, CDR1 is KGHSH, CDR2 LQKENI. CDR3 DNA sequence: TGTGCCAGCTCACCACAGGGGCTTAGCAATCAGCCCCAGCATTTT. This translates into CASSPQGLSNQPQHF.

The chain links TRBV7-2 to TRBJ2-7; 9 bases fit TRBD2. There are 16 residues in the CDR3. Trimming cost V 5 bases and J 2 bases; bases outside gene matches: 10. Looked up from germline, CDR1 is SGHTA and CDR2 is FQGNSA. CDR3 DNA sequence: TGTGCCAGCAGCCCGAGGGCTAGCGGGACGGCCTACGAGCAGTACTTC. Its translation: CASSPRASGTAYEQYF. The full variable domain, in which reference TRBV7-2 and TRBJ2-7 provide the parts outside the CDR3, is GAGVSQSPSNKVTEKGKDVELRCDPISGHTALYWYRQSLGQGLEFLIYFQGNSAPDKSGLPSDRFSAERTGGSVSTLTIQRTQQEDSAVYLCASSPRASGTAYEQYFGPGTRLTVT.

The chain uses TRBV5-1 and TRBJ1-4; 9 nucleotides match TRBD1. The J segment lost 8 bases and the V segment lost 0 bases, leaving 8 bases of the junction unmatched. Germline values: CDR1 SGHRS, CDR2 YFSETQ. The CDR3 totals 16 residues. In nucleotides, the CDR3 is TGCGCCAGCAGCTTGGCCCTTGGACAGGGGCGAGAAAAACTGTTTTTT. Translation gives CASSLALGQGREKLFF.

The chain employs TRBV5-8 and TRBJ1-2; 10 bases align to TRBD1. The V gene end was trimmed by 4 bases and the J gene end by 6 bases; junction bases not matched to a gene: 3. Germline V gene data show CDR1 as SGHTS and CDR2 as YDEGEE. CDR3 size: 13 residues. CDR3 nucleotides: TGTGCCAGCAGCCGTGGACAGGGGGATGGCTACACCTTC. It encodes CASSRGQGDGYTF.